This record looks at one TCR beta chain sequence and its context. No antigen is known for it. The trim removed 9 bases at V and 5 bases at J, leaving 3 bases unmatched. Germline CDR1 is MNHNS and CDR2 is SASEGT. There are 12 residues in the CDR3. This sample is part of a study of CD8+CD57+ T cells in acquired aplastic anemia. TCR beta VDJ and CDR3 profiles were obtained from a genomic DNA template. TCRdb passed the reads through MiXCR, listing each CDR3 protein once. The sample includes more than 100,000 distinct CDR3 sequences, around two fifths of them seen just once. Study-level findings and limits: The study identified more than 25 CD8+ CDR3 sequences shared by patients and controls.

The origin of this receptor is a human donor in good health, serving as a control. The sequencing sample was made of sorted CD4+, CD8+, or CD8+CD57+ T cells (not recorded which) from PBMCs. The chain combines TRBV6-1 with TRBJ2-4; 8 positions match TRBD1. This CDR3 is CASKTGENIQYF. The DNA for the CDR3 is TGTGCCAGTAAGACAGGGGAAAACATTCAGTACTTC.